The sequence of this T cell receptor beta chain was determined in a study of response to subunit inactivated influenza vaccine. Germline values: CDR1 LNHNV, CDR2 YYDKDF (reference sequence). V lost 0 bases, J lost 5 bases, and 4 bases stayed unmatched. CDR3 size: 16 residues. MiXCR, applied by TCRdb to the RT-PCR reads, yields one record per CDR3 protein. The sample has about half a million distinct CDR3 sequences, 6.5% to 8% seen once. Remarks on this clonotype: Its antigen is unknown.

Study results and caveats: Few additional T cells are recruited per seasonal influenza vaccination, authors suggested.

Source: PBMCs from blood, taken roughly 24 months after vaccination. The clonotype was recovered from a man between 50 and 75 years old who received an inactivated influenza vaccine. The genes are TRBV15 and TRBJ2-2; TRBD1 agrees at 9 bases. In nucleotides, the CDR3 is TGTGCCACCAGCAGAGATCTTGGGACAGGGACCGGGGAGCTGTTTTTT. It translates to CATSRDLGTGTGELFF.